The 8 T cell receptor beta chains reported below all come from one sample, sequenced in a study of T-cell reconstitution after alpha-beta-depleted transplantation in children. Unique molecular identifiers were built into the TCRbeta library. Via MiXCR, TCRdb re-called the PCR reads, giving one row per CDR3 protein. This table has roughly 610,000 distinct CDR3 sequences, roughly a tenth appearing once. The sequencing here drew on PBMCs from the stem cell graft donor, taken from the stem cell graft. The source of these receptors is a human donor who donated a stem cell graft to a child with acute myeloid leukemia.

The CDR3 sequence is CASSLSVLGASNYGYTF. Written as DNA, the CDR3 is TGTGCCAGCAGTTTATCCGTGTTGGGGGCCTCTAACTATGGCTACACCTTC. J is TRBJ1-2 and V is TRBV27; TRBD1 might be the D (6 bases). This CDR3 has 17 residues. Between the trimmed V and J ends, which lost 0 bases and 0 bases, there was a span of 14 bases. Germline V gene sequence: CDR1 MNHEY, CDR2 SMNVEV (reference sequence).

V and J are TRBV11-2 and TRBJ2-1; a possible D gene is TRBD2 (6 bases). The V end was cut by 0 bases, the J end by 5 bases, with 14 bases between. CDR3 length: 16 residues. CDR1 is SGHAT, CDR2 FQNNGV, per germline. The CDR3 sequence: CASSLDWSSVNNEQFF. For the CDR3, the DNA is TGTGCCAGCAGCTTAGATTGGTCTAGCGTGAACAATGAGCAGTTCTTC.

The gene calls are TRBV6-6 and TRBJ2-7, with a tentative D call TRBD1 (6 bases). CDR1 and CDR2 from the germline V gene are MNHNY and SVGAGI (reference sequence). Trimming shortened V by 8 bases and J by 2 bases, and 13 bases separated the two germline ends. The CDR3 spans 13 residues. DNA for the CDR3: TGTGCCAGCTCGACAGGCAAAACCTACGAGCAGTACTTC. Translated: CASSTGKTYEQYF.

This clonotype occurred many times. The chain recombines TRBV5-1 with TRBJ2-5; TRBD2 matches at 14 bases. Trimming at V came to 5 bases and at J to 5 bases, leaving 5 bases not matched to a gene. The CDR3 covers 15 residues. The V gene's germline CDR1 is SGHRS and CDR2 YFSETQ. DNA for the CDR3: TGCGCCAGCAGGTCCGGGACTAGCGGGAGCGAGACCCAGTACTTC. Translating it yields CASRSGTSGSETQYF.

This clonotype was found many times. The V call is TRBV4-2, the J call TRBJ1-2; 7 bases match TRBD1. V shed 1 base, J shed 6 bases, and the junction held 5 bases outside the gene matches. This CDR3 is 14 amino acids long. The germline V gene encodes CDR1 LGHNA and CDR2 YNFKEQ. The CDR3 protein is CASSQGAGQHGYTF. The CDR3 region has the DNA TGTGCCAGCAGCCAAGGCGCGGGACAGCATGGCTACACCTTC.

Comment on this clonotype: The missing conserved phenylalanine or tryptophan at the end of this CDR3 makes a read error likely. The chain couples TRBV3-1 to TRBJ2-7; a weak D match, TRBD2 (6 bases). The germline V gene encodes CDR1 LGHDT and CDR2 YNNKEL (reference sequence). CDR3 length: 19 residues. Between the trimmed V and J ends, which lost 1 base and 0 bases, there was a span of 22 bases. CDR3: CASSQAEPLLAGSSYEQYY. Here the CDR3 DNA reads TGTGCCAGCAGCCAAGCTGAACCTCTACTAGCCGGGAGCTCCTACGAGCAGTACTAC.

In its sample, this clonotype was seen many times. The chain recombines TRBV5-1 with TRBJ2-1; TRBD2 agrees at 7 bases. Looked up from germline, CDR1 is SGHRS and CDR2 is YFSETQ. This CDR3 has 17 residues. The trim removed 0 bases at V and 4 bases at J, leaving 10 bases unmatched. CDR3 nucleotides: TGCGCCAGCAGCTTGGCCTGGGCGGGACTAAGGTACAATGAGCAGTTCTTC. It encodes CASSLAWAGLRYNEQFF. The whole variable domain, filled in from reference TRBV5-1 and TRBJ2-1, reads KAGVTQTPRYLIKTRGQQVTLSCSPISGHRSVSWYQQTPGQGLQFLFEYFSETQRNKGNFPGRFSGRQFSNSRSEMNVSTLELGDSALYLCASSLAWAGLRYNEQFFGPGTRLTVL.

The gene calls are TRBV12-3 or TRBV12-4 and TRBJ1-6; 8 positions match TRBD1. The CDR3 extends over 15 amino acids. Unmatched junction bases numbered 8, after V lost 6 bases and J lost 7 bases. The CDR3 bases are TGTGCCAGCAGCCATTACGACAGGGGAAATTCACCCCTCCACTTT. Translating gives CASSHYDRGNSPLHF.